These 21 T cell receptor beta chains originate from one sample sequenced in a study of T cell changes during pregnancy in multiple sclerosis. Some clones are missing from TCRdb's copy, which holds only in-frame ones; the method was immunoSEQ multiplex PCR. The repertoire holds under 85,000 clones, with 90% to 95% as singletons. The sequencing here drew on CD4+ T cells from peripheral blood mononuclear cells, taken in the third trimester of pregnancy. These receptors were collected from a female donor in good health, enrolled as a control in a pregnancy study.

This chain joins TRBV7-9 and TRBJ2-2, with 11 positions matching TRBD2. CDR1 is SEHNR, CDR2 FQNEAQ, per germline (reference sequence). The CDR3 is 16 amino acids. V gave up 5 bases and J gave up 1 base; unmatched junction bases: 3. DNA of the CDR3: TGTGCCAGCAGCCGTACTAGCGGGGGGAACACCGGGGAGCTGTTTTTT. Amino acid sequence: CASSRTSGGNTGELFF.

V usage is TRBV5-1 and J usage is TRBJ2-3; 12 bases align to TRBD2. With V trimmed by 2 bases and J by 4 bases, 5 bases remained unmatched. Germline V gene sequence: CDR1 SGHRS, CDR2 YFSETQ. This CDR3 has 16 amino acids. Here the CDR3 reads CASSLSSGGGADTQYF. Here the CDR3 DNA reads TGCGCCAGCAGCTTATCTAGCGGGGGGGGCGCAGATACGCAGTATTTT.

The genes are TRBV19 and TRBJ1-1; the D gene is possibly TRBD1 (6 bases). Germline-derived CDR1 and CDR2 are LNHDA and SQIVND (reference sequence). The CDR3 extends over 16 amino acids. V was clipped by 1 base and J by 1 base, with 13 bases between them. CDR3 loop: CASSIGARGWNTEAFF. CDR3 in DNA: TGTGCCAGTAGTATAGGGGCGAGGGGGTGGAACACTGAAGCTTTCTTT.

The V gene is TRBV19, the J gene TRBJ1-2; D unclear. The germline V gene has CDR1 LNHDA and CDR2 SQIVND (reference sequence). The V gene lost 6 bases and the J gene lost 2 bases, with 13 bases spanning the gap. The CDR3 has 14 amino acids. The CDR3 spells CASSTPGWNYGYTF. DNA of the CDR3: TGTGCCAGTAGCACCCCGGGATGGAACTATGGCTACACCTTC.

This chain links TRBV29-1 with TRBJ2-1, with D perhaps matching TRBD2 (7 bases). Germline V gene data show CDR1 as SQVTM and CDR2 as ANQGSEA. The length of the CDR3 is 14 residues. Trimming took 6 bases from V and 4 from J, leaving 16 bases between them. The CDR3 sequence: CSVSPRGAYNEQFF. DNA for the CDR3: TGCAGCGTCTCCCCACGGGGGGCGTACAATGAGCAGTTCTTC.

The chain has TRBV19 and TRBJ1-2; D remains ambiguous. The CDR3 has 13 residues. The ends were cut back, 7 bases at V and 0 bases at J, with 9 bases in the middle. CDR1 LNHDA and CDR2 SQIVND come from the germline V gene (reference sequence). In DNA form, the CDR3 reads TGTGCCAGTACCGAGGTAGCTAACTATGGCTACACCTTC. It encodes CASTEVANYGYTF.

CDR3 amino acids: CASSLVEAGELFF. CDR3 bases: TGTGCCAGCAGCTTAGTAGAAGCCGGGGAGCTGTTTTTT. The chain has TRBV11-3 and TRBJ2-2; D unresolved. The CDR3 runs to 13 residues. Germline lookup yields CDR1 SGHNT and CDR2 YENEEA. V shed 1 base and J shed 6 bases, with 6 bases lying between them.

J is TRBJ2-3 and V is TRBV2; 12 bases are a match to TRBD2. The CDR3 has 15 residues. J lost 2 bases, V lost 7 bases, and 4 bases had no gene match. CDR1 is SNHLY, CDR2 FYNNEI, per germline. The CDR3 sequence is CASTRTSGNTDTQYF. As DNA, the CDR3 is TGTGCCAGCACCAGGACTAGCGGGAACACAGATACGCAGTATTTT.

The chain is built from TRBV19 and TRBJ1-2, with D possibly matching TRBD1 (6 bases). The CDR3 loop spans 12 amino acids. Germline CDR1 and CDR2: LNHDA and SQIVND (reference sequence). Between the trimmed V and J ends, which lost 5 bases and 3 bases, there was a span of 7 bases. This CDR3 reads CASSDRYYGYTF. CDR3 DNA sequence: TGTGCCAGTAGTGACAGGTACTATGGCTACACCTTC. The variable domain in full, with the rest retrieved from reference TRBV19 and TRBJ1-2, is DGGITQSPKYLFRKEGQNVTLSCEQNLNHDAMYWYRQDPGQGLRLIYYSQIVNDFQKGDIAEGYSVSREKKESFPLTVTSAQKNPTAFYLCASSDRYYGYTFGSGTRLTVV.

The rearrangement links TRBV19 to TRBJ2-5; TRBD2 might be the D (7 bases). The length of the CDR3 is 17 residues. Germline CDR1 and CDR2: LNHDA and SQIVND (reference sequence). V was trimmed by 4 bases and J by 1 base, leaving 19 bases between them. The CDR3 DNA is TGTGCCAGTAGTACAGAGATGGCGGGGGCGACCCAAGAGACCCAGTACTTC. Residues: CASSTEMAGATQETQYF.

The V and J genes are TRBV30 and TRBJ2-5, with 9 bases that match TRBD1. This CDR3 region has 14 residues. Germline CDR1 reads GTSNPN; CDR2 reads SVGIG (reference sequence). V gave up 0 bases and J gave up 4 bases; unmatched junction bases: 3. The CDR3 sequence is CAWSVQDRGETQYF. The CDR3, as DNA: TGTGCCTGGAGTGTACAGGACAGGGGAGAGACCCAGTACTTC.

The chain couples TRBV15 to TRBJ2-5, with a tentative D call TRBD2 (5 bases). The germline gives CDR1 LNHNV, CDR2 YYDKDF (reference sequence). Deletions cut 5 bases from V and 2 bases from J, with 6 bases between. The CDR3 runs 12 residues. In nucleotides, the CDR3 is TGTGCCACCAGCCGGGGTCAAGAGACCCAGTACTTC. It is translated as CATSRGQETQYF.

In this sample, this clone turned up once. J is TRBJ1-1 and V is TRBV7-2, with D maybe TRBD1 (5 bases). The germline gives CDR1 SGHTA, CDR2 FQGNSA. Trimming took off 5 bases at V and 1 base at J, with 14 bases between the two ends. The CDR3 loop spans 15 amino acids. This chain's CDR3 is CASSPSPDRNTEAFF. CDR3 coding DNA: TGTGCCAGCAGCCCATCACCTGACAGGAACACTGAAGCTTTCTTT.

V usage is TRBV5-1 and J usage is TRBJ2-6; 12 bases line up with TRBD2. The J segment lost 0 bases and the V segment lost 2 bases, leaving 3 bases of the junction unmatched. The CDR3 is made up of 18 amino acids. From germline, CDR1 is SGHRS and CDR2 YFSETQ. CDR3 nucleotides: TGCGCCAGCAGCTTTCTAGCGGGGGGGGACTCTGGGGCCAACGTCCTGACTTTC. Its protein is CASSFLAGGDSGANVLTF.

The V call is TRBV5-4, the J call TRBJ2-7; 11 nucleotides match TRBD2. After removal of 5 bases from V and 2 bases from J, the junction contained 6 bases not matched to a gene. Per the germline V gene, CDR1 is SGHNT and CDR2 is YYREEE (reference sequence). CDR3 length: 15 amino acids. The CDR3 bases are TGTGCCAGCAGGGACGGGACTAGCGGTACCTACGAGCAGTACTTC. Translating it yields CASRDGTSGTYEQYF.

This rearrangement joins TRBV2 to TRBJ2-1; 7 nucleotides line up with TRBD2. V dropped 3 bases and J dropped 3; count of bases not matched to a gene: 5. CDR3 length: 15 residues. Germline CDR1 and CDR2: SNHLY and FYNNEI. CDR3 loop: CASSEGRGSYNEQFF. DNA of the CDR3: TGTGCCAGCAGTGAGGGCCGCGGGAGCTACAATGAGCAGTTCTTC.

The chain is built from TRBV4-2 and TRBJ2-5, with D possibly TRBD2 on 6 matching bases. Germline CDR1 is LGHNA and CDR2 is YNFKEQ. This CDR3 contains 17 residues. The V gene lost 0 bases and the J gene lost 3 bases, with 17 bases spanning the gap. The chain's CDR3 is CASSQDLYAGSKETQYF. DNA for the CDR3: TGTGCCAGCAGCCAAGATCTTTATGCGGGGTCTAAAGAGACCCAGTACTTC.

The chain recombines TRBV29-1 with TRBJ1-4; D gene unclear. The germline V gene has CDR1 SQVTM and CDR2 ANQGSEA. Trimming removed 6 bases from V and 8 bases from J, with 13 bases in between. There are 12 residues in the CDR3. CDR3 in amino acids: CSVRGINEKLFF. CDR3 sequence (DNA): TGCAGCGTACGAGGGATTAACGAAAAACTGTTTTTT. Drawing the rest from reference TRBV29-1 and TRBJ1-4, the complete variable domain is SAVISQKPSRDICQRGTSLTIQCQVDSQVTMMFWYRQQPGQSLTLIATANQGSEATYESGFVIDKFPISRPNLTFSTLTVSNMSPEDSSIYLCSVRGINEKLFFGSGTQLSVL.

This sequence joins TRBV6-6 and TRBJ1-5, with TRBD1 matching over 8 bases. Germline values: CDR1 MNHNY, CDR2 SVGAGI (reference sequence). This CDR3 is built from 16 residues. V shed 5 bases, J shed 0 bases, and the junction held 6 bases outside the gene matches. The CDR3 coding sequence is TGTGCCAGCAGTATCGGACAGGGCGGTAGCAATCAGCCCCAGCATTTT. It translates to CASSIGQGGSNQPQHF.

The chain is built from TRBV28 and TRBJ1-2; 7 bases line up with TRBD1. The junction had 4 bases not matched to a gene; V was cut back by 2 bases and J by 4 bases. The length of the CDR3 is 14 residues. Germline assignment: CDR1 MDHEN and CDR2 SYDVKM. The CDR3 is CASSLGGQAYGYTF. CDR3 DNA sequence: TGTGCCAGCAGTTTAGGAGGACAGGCCTATGGCTACACCTTC.

The chain carries TRBV5-1 and TRBJ2-7, with a tentative D call TRBD2 (5 bases). Trimming removed 3 bases at V and 6 bases at J, with 22 bases between. The CDR3 loop spans 16 amino acids. Germline values: CDR1 SGHRS, CDR2 YFSETQ. The CDR3, as DNA: TGCGCCAGCAGCTCCTCGACCCGGGTCGGGGTCTCCGAGCAGTACTTC. As protein: CASSSSTRVGVSEQYF. The whole variable domain, filled in from reference TRBV5-1 and TRBJ2-7, reads KAGVTQTPRYLIKTRGQQVTLSCSPISGHRSVSWYQQTPGQGLQFLFEYFSETQRNKGNFPGRFSGRQFSNSRSEMNVSTLELGDSALYLCASSSSTRVGVSEQYFGPGTRLTVT.